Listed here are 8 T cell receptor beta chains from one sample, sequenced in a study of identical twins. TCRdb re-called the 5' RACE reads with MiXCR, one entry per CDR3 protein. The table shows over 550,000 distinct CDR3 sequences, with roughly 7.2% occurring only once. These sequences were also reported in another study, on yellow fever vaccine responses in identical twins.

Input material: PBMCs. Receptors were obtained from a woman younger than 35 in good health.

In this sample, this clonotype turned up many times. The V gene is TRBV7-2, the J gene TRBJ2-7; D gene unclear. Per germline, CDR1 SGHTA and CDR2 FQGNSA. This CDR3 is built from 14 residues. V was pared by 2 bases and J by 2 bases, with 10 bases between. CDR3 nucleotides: TGTGCCAGCAGCTTACGGGTACCTCCCTACGAGCAGTACTTC. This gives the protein CASSLRVPPYEQYF. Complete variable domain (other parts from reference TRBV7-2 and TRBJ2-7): GAGVSQSPSNKVTEKGKDVELRCDPISGHTALYWYRQSLGQGLEFLIYFQGNSAPDKSGLPSDRFSAERTGGSVSTLTIQRTQQEDSAVYLCASSLRVPPYEQYFGPGTRLTVT.

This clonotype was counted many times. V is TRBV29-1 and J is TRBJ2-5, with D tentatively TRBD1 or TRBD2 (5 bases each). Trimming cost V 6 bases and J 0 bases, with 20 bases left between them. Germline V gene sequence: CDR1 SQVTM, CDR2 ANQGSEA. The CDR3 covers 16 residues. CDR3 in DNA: TGCAGCGTGCGGGCTAAAAGGGGACGGTACCAAGAGACCCAGTACTTC. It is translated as CSVRAKRGRYQETQYF. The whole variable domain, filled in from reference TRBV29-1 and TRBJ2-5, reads SAVISQKPSRDICQRGTSLTIQCQVDSQVTMMFWYRQQPGQSLTLIATANQGSEATYESGFVIDKFPISRPNLTFSTLTVSNMSPEDSSIYLCSVRAKRGRYQETQYFGPGTRLLVL.

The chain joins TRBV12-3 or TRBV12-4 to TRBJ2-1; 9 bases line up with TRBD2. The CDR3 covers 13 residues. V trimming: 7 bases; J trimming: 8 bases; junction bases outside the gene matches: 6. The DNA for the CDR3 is TGTGCCAGCACCGCTAGCGGGAATTATGAGCAGTTCTTC. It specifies CASTASGNYEQFF.

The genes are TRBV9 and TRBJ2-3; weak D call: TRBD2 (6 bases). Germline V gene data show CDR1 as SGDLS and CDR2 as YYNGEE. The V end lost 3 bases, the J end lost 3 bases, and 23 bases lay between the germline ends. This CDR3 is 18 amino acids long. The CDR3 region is CASSGHGGGSRLTDTQYF. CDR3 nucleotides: TGTGCCAGCAGCGGCCACGGGGGAGGATCTAGGTTGACAGATACGCAGTATTTT.

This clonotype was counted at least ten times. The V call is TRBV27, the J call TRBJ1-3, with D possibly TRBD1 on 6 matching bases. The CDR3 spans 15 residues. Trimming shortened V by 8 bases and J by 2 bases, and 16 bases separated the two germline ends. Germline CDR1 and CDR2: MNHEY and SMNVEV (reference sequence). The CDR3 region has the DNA TGTGCCAGCTCGAGGGGGGACTCACCTGGAAACACCATATATTTT. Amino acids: CASSRGDSPGNTIYF.

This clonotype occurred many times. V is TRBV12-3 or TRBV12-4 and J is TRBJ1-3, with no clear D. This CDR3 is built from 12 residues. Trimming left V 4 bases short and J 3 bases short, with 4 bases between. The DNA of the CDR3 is TGTGCCAGCAGTTACCTTGGAAACACCATATATTTT. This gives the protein CASSYLGNTIYF.

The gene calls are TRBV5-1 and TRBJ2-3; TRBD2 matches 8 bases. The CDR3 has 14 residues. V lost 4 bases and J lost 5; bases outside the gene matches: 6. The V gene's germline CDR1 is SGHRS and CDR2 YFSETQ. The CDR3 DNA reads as TGCGCCAGCAGCAGCGGGAGAGTCGAAGATACGCAGTATTTT. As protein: CASSSGRVEDTQYF.

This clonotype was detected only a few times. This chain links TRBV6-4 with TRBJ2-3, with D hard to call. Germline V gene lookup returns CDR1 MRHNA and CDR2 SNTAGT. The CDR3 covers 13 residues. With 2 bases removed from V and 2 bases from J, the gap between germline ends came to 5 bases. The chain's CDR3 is CASSDGDTDTQYF. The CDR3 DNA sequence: TGTGCCAGCAGTGACGGTGACACAGATACGCAGTATTTT.